This TCR beta chain came from a study of T cells in Graves' hyperthyroidism and ophthalmopathy. Whole-study results and caveats: Blood also carried most thyroid clonotypes expanded above 0.001.

RNA transcripts served as the template for amplifying TCR beta CDR3 regions. The TCR CDR3 first-round RT-PCR relied on the HTBI primer set. TCRdb re-called the multiplex PCR reads with MiXCR, one entry per CDR3 protein. The table records hundreds of thousands of distinct CDR3 sequences, about 15% of them present only once. V shed 1 base and J shed 2 bases, with 14 bases lying between them. Germline CDR1 and CDR2: GTSNPN and SVGIG (reference sequence). The CDR3 runs to 16 residues. This clonotype occurred many times. Antigen unknown. This rearrangement joins TRBV30 to TRBJ2-2, with D perhaps being TRBD1 or TRBD2 (5 bases each). The TCR originated in a woman between 18 and 30 years old with Graves' hyperthyroidism. What was sequenced was blood. The CDR3 DNA reads as TGTGCCTGGAGTGATCCGGGACGGAGAAACACCGGGGAGCTGTTTTTT. Its protein product is CAWSDPGRRNTGELFF.